This T cell receptor beta chain was found in a study of blood T cell repertoires in COVID-19. In the study overall: Spain, Italy and the United States supplied samples that represented acute and convalescent COVID-19.

This CDR3 is built from 13 residues. Per germline, CDR1 LNHDA and CDR2 SQIVND (reference sequence). The V segment lost 6 bases and the J segment 12 bases; nucleotides outside the gene matches: 12. TCRdb's table, derived via immunoSEQ multiplex PCR, lists solely in-frame clones and lacks some. This sample yields about 60,000 clones, of which approximately 85% are seen a single time; about 17% belongs to the top ten. The receptor comes from a human donor in a cohort sampled during active COVID-19. Sequenced: peripheral blood. This chain connects TRBV19 to TRBJ1-2; 8 bases line up with TRBD1. The DNA for the CDR3 is TGTGCCAGTAGATTCCGGACAGGGTTTTTGGACACCTTC. This translates into CASRFRTGFLDTF.